This T cell receptor (beta chain) derives from a study of blood T cell repertoires in COVID-19. About the study: Samples of COVID-19 (acute and convalescent) were obtained from the United States, Italy and Spain. Sample material is recorded as cDNA or gDNA derived from T cells, B-cell-depleted T cells, or PBMCs.

In the original processing: How many nucleated cells were present was estimated from reference gene primer amplification. Libraries were prepared by immunoSEQ multiplex PCR; TCRdb keeps only in-frame clonotypes and omits some of them. The V and J calls and clone size were taken over from that table, and D and trimming were inferred from the DNA. This table has 250,000 to 350,000 clones, 80% to 90% appearing once. V was trimmed by 1 base and J by 7 bases, leaving 20 bases between them. CDR1 and CDR2 (germline): GTSNPN, SVGIG (reference sequence). The CDR3 has 15 amino acids. The chain uses TRBV30 and TRBJ2-7; possibly TRBD2 for D (5 bases). Sequenced: peripheral blood. The sequence derives from a woman in her 50s who had recovered from COVID-19. CDR3 region: CAWSAFMDGSGEQYF. CDR3 nucleotide sequence: TGTGCCTGGAGTGCCTTTATGGACGGTTCGGGGGAGCAGTACTTC.